This T cell receptor (beta chain) was identified during a study of ipilimumab plus nivolumab after autologous stem cell transplantation. Turning to the study itself: Myeloma patients were high-risk transplant-naive or relapsed within 3 years of first autologous transplant.

Ipilimumab, 1 mg/kg, started 14 to 28 days after autologous transplant. Findings and caveats of the study: Authors suggest TCR repertoire, Treg phenotype and gut microbiota support further study.

Turning to this clone: No antigen is known for it.

TCRdb's copy holds only in-frame clones and misses some; the assay was immunoSEQ multiplex PCR. This repertoire shows 1,700 or so clones, about 89% found once; its top ten account for around a fifth. Source: PBMCs, taken in a trial of ipilimumab plus nivolumab as post-transplant consolidation. This sequence originates from a male donor with multiple myeloma.

This chain's CDR3 is CAWSVGGGSNSPLHF. CDR3 DNA: TGTGCCTGGAGTGTAGGTGGAGGAAGCAATTCACCCCTCCACTTT. V usage is TRBV30 and J usage is TRBJ1-6; D not resolved. Germline V CDR1 and CDR2: GTSNPN, SVGIG (reference sequence). V lost 0 bases and J 7 bases, leaving 13 bases between the germline ends. The CDR3 contains 15 residues.